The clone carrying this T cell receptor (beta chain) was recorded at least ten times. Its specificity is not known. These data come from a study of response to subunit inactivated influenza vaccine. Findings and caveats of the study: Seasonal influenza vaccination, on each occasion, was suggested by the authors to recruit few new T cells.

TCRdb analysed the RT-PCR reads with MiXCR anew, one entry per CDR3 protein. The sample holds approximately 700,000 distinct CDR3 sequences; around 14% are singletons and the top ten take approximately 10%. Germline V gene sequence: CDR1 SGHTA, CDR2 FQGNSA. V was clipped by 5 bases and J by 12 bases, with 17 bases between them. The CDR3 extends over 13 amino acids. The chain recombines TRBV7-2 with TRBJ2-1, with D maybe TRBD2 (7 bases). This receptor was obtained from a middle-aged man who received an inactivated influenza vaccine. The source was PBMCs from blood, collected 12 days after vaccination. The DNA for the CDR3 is TGTGCCAGCAGCCTGGGGGGGGCCAAGTCGCAGTTCTTC. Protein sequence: CASSLGGAKSQFF.